This entry concerns a single TCR beta chain. These data belong to a study of blood T cell repertoires in COVID-19. Study summary: PBMCs, B-cell-depleted T cells, or T cells provided the cDNA or gDNA that made up the material.

Repertoires were generated with immunoSEQ multiplex PCR, while TCRdb's copy carries only in-frame clones and drops some. Of around 230,000 clones in the sample, over 85% are singletons; the top ten hold 3.5% to 4.5%. Participants were aged about 18 to 90 years, lived in roughly 23 US areas, and enrolled virtually. Categorization into cohorts depended on clinical history that participants reported. Sequenced material: PBMCs or T cells enriched from blood (not recorded which). The sequence derives from a woman aged 25 to 39 with acute COVID-19.

The CDR3 here is CASTPDRRSGNTIYF. The CDR3 DNA sequence: TGTGCCAGTACCCCGGACAGGCGCTCTGGAAACACCATATATTTT. The chain recombines TRBV19 with TRBJ1-3, with 7 bases fitting TRBD1. Germline assignment: CDR1 LNHDA and CDR2 SQIVND (reference sequence). CDR3 length equals 15 residues. V gave up 7 bases and J gave up 0 bases; unmatched junction bases: 6.